The 31 T cell receptor beta chains in this list originate from one sample, sequenced in a study of human T cells and chemical hapten exposure. Time point noted: patch test 3, about 24 weeks after DPC sensitization. Specified treatment: therapeutic diphenylcyclopropenone sensitization with weekly scalp DPC. MiXCR, applied by TCRdb to the RACE reads, yields one record per CDR3 protein. The profile covers just under 65,000 distinct CDR3 sequences, with 11% appearing a single time and roughly 2.3% taken by the ten largest. This specimen consisted of whole blood, obtained in connection with sensitization to the hapten diphenylcyclopropenone (DPC). The source is a woman in her thirties with alopecia areata. Some clones in this sample may be carry-over from other donors' samples.

The CDR3 spells CATTGGYEQYF. In nucleotides, the CDR3 is TGTGCCACCACGGGCGGTTACGAGCAGTACTTC. This sequence joins TRBV28 and TRBJ2-7; the D is unclear. The CDR3 covers 11 residues. Trimming took off 10 bases at V and 4 bases at J, with 11 bases between the two ends. CDR1 and CDR2 from the germline V gene are MDHEN and SYDVKM.

This clonotype was observed at least ten times. The chain combines TRBV12-3 or TRBV12-4 with TRBJ1-2; D is ambiguous. Trimming took off 7 bases at V and 3 bases at J, with 15 bases between the two ends. The CDR3 extends over 14 amino acids. CDR3 region: CASTLSGLDYGYTF. In nucleotides, the CDR3 is TGTGCCAGCACCCTATCCGGGCTGGACTATGGCTACACCTTC.

In its sample, this clonotype was seen a few times. The rearrangement joins TRBV7-2 to TRBJ2-3; 13 positions match TRBD2. The length of the CDR3 is 16 residues. J was trimmed by 4 bases and V by 5 bases; bases with no gene match: 6. Germline V gives CDR1 SGHTA, CDR2 FQGNSA. CDR3 sequence reads: CASSLRTSGSSDTQYF. CDR3 nucleotide sequence: TGTGCCAGCAGCCTTCGGACTAGCGGGAGCTCAGATACGCAGTATTTT.

The table lists this clonotype with a few counts. V gene TRBV4-3 combines with J gene TRBJ1-5, with a weak D call TRBD1 (5 bases). In germline, CDR1 is LGHNA, CDR2 YSLEER. V lost 0 bases and J 7 bases, leaving 16 bases between the germline ends. The CDR3 has 16 residues. CDR3 in amino acids: CASSQDRFGAGQPQHF. Written as DNA, the CDR3 is TGCGCCAGCAGCCAAGATCGTTTTGGGGCAGGCCAGCCCCAGCATTTT.

V usage is TRBV4-3 and J usage is TRBJ2-6; maybe TRBD2 (6 bases). CDR3 size: 18 residues. Germline V lookup: CDR1 LGHNA, CDR2 YSLEER. V lost 0 bases, J lost 0 bases, and 12 bases lay in between. Here the CDR3 reads CASSQEMGGNSGANVLTF. The CDR3, as DNA: TGCGCCAGCAGCCAAGAGATGGGAGGAAACTCTGGGGCCAACGTCCTGACTTTC.

This clonotype was recorded a few times. The chain uses TRBV6-2 or TRBV6-3 and TRBJ2-3; D ambiguous. This CDR3 comprises 14 residues. Trimming left V 6 bases short and J 5 bases short, with 15 bases between. Germline loops: CDR1 MNHEY, CDR2 SVGEGT. DNA for the CDR3: TGTGCCAGCAGCCCCCACCAGGCCATAGATACGCAGTATTTT. Its translation is CASSPHQAIDTQYF.

The rearrangement joins TRBV6-2 or TRBV6-3 to TRBJ2-7, with 12 positions matching TRBD2. CDR1 is MNHEY and CDR2 is SVGEGT in the germline V gene. The CDR3 has 16 amino acids. The V and J ends lost 5 bases and 0 bases, in that order; junction bases with no gene match: 5. As DNA, the CDR3 is TGTGCCAGCAGTGAAACTAGCGGGGGGAGCTCCTACGAGCAGTACTTC. This translates into CASSETSGGSSYEQYF.

Only a few counts were recorded for this clonotype. The rearrangement links TRBV29-1 to TRBJ1-2; D unresolved. The CDR3 is made up of 9 amino acids. From germline, CDR1 is SQVTM and CDR2 ANQGSEA. V lost 4 bases and J lost 8, with 5 bases in between. DNA for the CDR3: TGCAGCGTTGCTCAGGGCTACACCTTC. This encodes CSVAQGYTF. Full variable domain (outside the CDR3, taken from reference TRBV29-1 and TRBJ1-2): SAVISQKPSRDICQRGTSLTIQCQVDSQVTMMFWYRQQPGQSLTLIATANQGSEATYESGFVIDKFPISRPNLTFSTLTVSNMSPEDSSIYLCSVAQGYTFGSGTRLTVV.

This clonotype appeared a few times. This chain links TRBV12-3 or TRBV12-4 with TRBJ1-2, with D maybe TRBD1 (5 bases). CDR3 length equals 15 residues. The germline V and J ends were trimmed by 4 bases and 8 bases, with 20 bases remaining between them. The CDR3 nucleotides are TGTGCCAGCAGTTCCTCCCAGGCAGGGCCTAGGGGCTACACCTTC. Amino acid sequence: CASSSSQAGPRGYTF.

This clonotype appeared many times. The chain uses TRBV7-8 and TRBJ2-3, with a weak D call TRBD1 (6 bases). The CDR3 is 17 amino acids. V was pared by 5 bases and J by 0 bases, with 18 bases between. Germline V gene sequence: CDR1 SGHVS, CDR2 FQNEAQ. CDR3 amino acids: CASSLLIRGSSTDTQYF. The DNA for the CDR3 is TGTGCCAGCAGCCTCCTAATTAGGGGGTCTAGCACAGATACGCAGTATTTT.

Of note for this clonotype: The junction departs from the called germline gene at one end, perhaps through a read error. The rearrangement uses TRBV28 and TRBJ2-7; D possibly uses TRBD1 or TRBD2 (5 bases each). CDR3 size: 14 residues. The germline gives CDR1 MDHEN, CDR2 SYDVKM. The CDR3 loop reads CASSSLATPGTAGF. The CDR3 region has the DNA TGTGCCAGCAGTTCACTCGCCACACCCGGGACGGCGGGCTTC.

Ten or more counts support this clonotype. V and J are TRBV5-4 and TRBJ2-5; 8 bases agree with TRBD2. Germline V gene lookup returns CDR1 SGHNT and CDR2 YYREEE (reference sequence). The junction had 7 bases not matched to a gene; V was cut back by 4 bases and J by 2 bases. The CDR3 has 15 residues. The CDR3 DNA is TGTGCCAGCAGCCAGAAGCGGGAGAGGCAAGAGACCCAGTACTTC. Residues: CASSQKRERQETQYF.

This clonotype was counted a few times. The chain combines TRBV18 with TRBJ1-1, with unresolved D. The CDR3 extends over 11 amino acids. CDR1 is KGHSH, CDR2 LQKENI, per germline. V lost 6 bases and J lost 8, with 10 bases in between. In DNA form, the CDR3 reads TGTGCCAGCTCCCAGGCCTTGGAAGCTTTCTTT. Protein: CASSQALEAFF. The full variable domain, completed using reference TRBV18 and TRBJ1-1, is NAGVMQNPRHLVRRRGQEARLRCSPMKGHSHVYWYRQLPEEGLKFMVYLQKENIIDESGMPKERFSAEFPKEGPSILRIQQVVRGDSAAYFCASSQALEAFFGQGTRLTVV.

In its sample, this clonotype was seen many times. This chain uses TRBV6-5 with TRBJ2-5, with D possibly being TRBD1 (8 bases). Germline V gives CDR1 MNHEY, CDR2 SVGAGI. The CDR3 runs 14 residues. The ends were cut back, 6 bases at V and 5 bases at J, with 16 bases in the middle. CDR3 DNA: TGTGCCAGCAGAACACAGGGGGGAGGGGAGACCCAGTACTTC. Its translation is CASRTQGGGETQYF.

The genes are TRBV14 and TRBJ1-2; weak D call: TRBD1 (5 bases). Per the germline V gene, CDR1 is SGHDN and CDR2 is FVKESK. V was shortened by 2 bases and J by 6 bases, with 16 bases between the two germline ends. The CDR3 runs to 15 residues. The CDR3 DNA follows: TGTGCCAGCAGCCAACATCAGGGTGCCGGTGATGGCTACACCTTC. Its translation: CASSQHQGAGDGYTF.

The V and J genes are TRBV5-1 and TRBJ2-7; D might be TRBD1 (5 bases). The CDR3 runs to 13 residues. The ends were cut back, 6 bases at V and 0 bases at J, with 10 bases in the middle. The germline gives CDR1 SGHRS, CDR2 YFSETQ. The CDR3 sequence: CASNQDNSYEQYF. The CDR3 DNA reads as TGCGCCAGCAATCAGGACAACTCCTACGAGCAGTACTTC.

In its sample, this clonotype was seen a few times. The chain couples TRBV18 to TRBJ2-1, with 10 bases identical to TRBD2. Germline loops: CDR1 KGHSH, CDR2 LQKENI. This CDR3 comprises 17 residues. V was clipped by 0 bases and J by 7 bases; unmatched bases: 9. CDR3 region: CASSPPAGGAYLNEQFF. In nucleotides, the CDR3 is TGTGCCAGCTCACCACCAGCGGGGGGGGCTTACCTGAATGAGCAGTTCTTC.

The V and J genes are TRBV7-9 and TRBJ2-1, with D possibly being TRBD1 or TRBD2 (6 bases each). Between the trimmed V and J ends, which lost 5 bases and 8 bases, there was a span of 22 bases. The CDR3 runs to 16 residues. Germline CDR1 reads SEHNR; CDR2 reads FQNEAQ (reference sequence). DNA of the CDR3: TGTGCCAGCAGCGGACCCGGGACCGGCCGGGGGCATGAGCAGTTCTTC. This sequence encodes CASSGPGTGRGHEQFF.

This clonotype was recorded at least ten times. The rearrangement links TRBV29-1 to TRBJ2-7, with D unclear. CDR3 length: 11 amino acids. CDR1 and CDR2 (germline): SQVTM, ANQGSEA. Between the trimmed V and J ends, which lost 2 bases and 2 bases, there was a span of 4 bases. The CDR3 loop reads CSVELAYEQYF. The CDR3 DNA reads as TGCAGCGTTGAACTAGCCTACGAGCAGTACTTC.

This clonotype has just a few counts. This sequence joins TRBV6-2 or TRBV6-3 and TRBJ2-5; 10 bases are a match to TRBD1. Germline CDR1 reads MNHEY; CDR2 reads SVGEGT. The CDR3 covers 14 residues. V lost 9 bases to trimming and J lost 3 bases; unmatched junction nucleotides: 7. The DNA of the CDR3 is TGTGCCAGTCTATCGACAGGGGGCAAAGAGACCCAGTACTTC. Its translation: CASLSTGGKETQYF.

This clonotype was found a few times. The gene calls are TRBV19 and TRBJ2-2, with 7 bases that match TRBD2. Trimming removed 10 bases from V and 3 bases from J; junction bases left unmatched: 11. Germline V lookup: CDR1 LNHDA, CDR2 SQIVND (reference sequence). The CDR3 totals 15 residues. The CDR3 spells CATIPGRGYTGELFF. DNA of the CDR3: TGTGCCACCATCCCAGGGCGGGGGTACACCGGGGAGCTGTTTTTT.

CDR3 DNA: TGCAGCGTTGCGACAGCCACCTACAATGAGCAGTTCTTC. It is translated as CSVATATYNEQFF. The genes are TRBV29-1 and TRBJ2-1, with a possible D match to TRBD1 (5 bases). Germline V gene lookup returns CDR1 SQVTM and CDR2 ANQGSEA. This CDR3 is built from 13 residues. V was shortened by 4 bases and J by 2 bases, with 9 bases between the two germline ends.

This clonotype was seen more than once but under ten times. The chain is built from TRBV29-1 and TRBJ2-3; 11 nucleotides agree with TRBD2. Trimming cost V 6 bases and J 4 bases; bases outside gene matches: 15. The CDR3 consists of 17 residues. CDR1 and CDR2 from the germline V gene are SQVTM and ANQGSEA. The CDR3 protein is CSVPLILAGGPPDTQYF. The CDR3 nucleotides are TGCAGCGTGCCCCTTATTTTAGCGGGAGGGCCCCCAGATACGCAGTATTTT.

V is TRBV4-1 and J is TRBJ2-6; 7 positions agree with TRBD1. The CDR3 totals 17 residues. J was trimmed by 2 bases and V by 1 base; bases with no gene match: 5. Germline assignment: CDR1 MGHRA and CDR2 YSYEKL. DNA of the CDR3: TGCGCCAGCAGCCAAGTCCAGGGGGATCCTGGGGCCAACGTCCTGACTTTC. Translating gives CASSQVQGDPGANVLTF.

This sequence joins TRBV5-1 and TRBJ1-1; 9 bases align to TRBD1. Germline CDR1 SGHRS, CDR2 YFSETQ. This CDR3 is built from 14 residues. After removal of 3 bases from V and 5 bases from J, the junction contained 5 bases not matched to a gene. CDR3: CASSSGTGRTEAFF. The CDR3 DNA is TGCGCCAGCAGCTCCGGGACAGGGAGGACTGAAGCTTTCTTT.

The V and J genes are TRBV15 and TRBJ1-1, with 8 bases fitting TRBD1. CDR3 length: 16 residues. Looked up from germline, CDR1 is LNHNV and CDR2 is YYDKDF (reference sequence). Germline trimming cut 0 bases from V and 1 base from J; bases unmatched to any gene: 4. CDR3 amino acids: CATSRDSGTGNTEAFF. The CDR3 DNA is TGTGCCACCAGCAGAGACTCCGGGACAGGGAACACTGAAGCTTTCTTT.

This clonotype showed up many times. The J gene is TRBJ2-5, the V gene TRBV18; 9 nucleotides line up with TRBD1. This CDR3 is built from 15 residues. Germline values: CDR1 KGHSH, CDR2 LQKENI. V gave up 0 bases and J gave up 3 bases; unmatched junction bases: 2. CDR3 coding DNA: TGTGCCAGCTCACCACCGGGACAGGGAAAAGAGACCCAGTACTTC. It yields the protein CASSPPGQGKETQYF. The entire variable domain, with the rest obtained from reference TRBV18 and TRBJ2-5, is as follows: NAGVMQNPRHLVRRRGQEARLRCSPMKGHSHVYWYRQLPEEGLKFMVYLQKENIIDESGMPKERFSAEFPKEGPSILRIQQVVRGDSAAYFCASSPPGQGKETQYFGPGTRLLVL.

Ten or more counts support this clonotype. The V call is TRBV2, the J call TRBJ2-6; TRBD2 matches 7 bases. Germline values: CDR1 SNHLY, CDR2 FYNNEI. The CDR3 extends over 14 amino acids. V shed 7 bases and J 3 bases; nucleotides not matched to a gene: 3. CDR3 sequence reads: CASTWTSGANVLTF. In DNA form, the CDR3 reads TGTGCCAGCACCTGGACTAGTGGGGCCAACGTCCTGACTTTC.

This clonotype was counted between two and nine times. V and J are TRBV7-9 and TRBJ1-6; D is perhaps TRBD1 (6 bases). The CDR3 length is 12 residues. The V end was cut by 8 bases, the J end by 10 bases, with 12 bases between. The germline V gene has CDR1 SEHNR and CDR2 FQNEAQ (reference sequence). Here the CDR3 reads CASRTVSSPLHF. CDR3 in DNA: TGTGCCAGCCGGACAGTAAGCTCACCCCTCCACTTT.

Many counts were recorded for this clonotype. The chain combines TRBV7-6 with TRBJ2-3; D perhaps matches TRBD2 (6 bases). V lost 4 bases and J lost 2, with 13 bases in between. This CDR3 is 15 amino acids long. The germline gives CDR1 SGHVS, CDR2 FNYEAQ. CDR3 sequence (DNA): TGTGCCAGCAGCTCCCGGGACTCAATCACAGATACGCAGTATTTT. Translation: CASSSRDSITDTQYF. Drawing the rest from reference TRBV7-6 and TRBJ2-3, the complete variable domain is GAGVSQSPRYKVTKRGQDVALRCDPISGHVSLYWYRQALGQGPEFLTYFNYEAQQDKSGLPNDRFSAERPEGSISTLTIQRTEQRDSAMYRCASSSRDSITDTQYFGPGTRLTVL.

The sample holds many counts of this clonotype. This chain connects TRBV6-1 to TRBJ1-1; D unresolved. CDR1 and CDR2 from the germline V gene are MNHNS and SASEGT. The ends were cut back, 3 bases at V and 1 base at J, with 3 bases in the middle. This CDR3 contains 12 residues. Here the CDR3 DNA reads TGTGCCAGCAGTGAGCCGAACACTGAAGCTTTCTTT. Protein product: CASSEPNTEAFF.